The TCR beta chain under discussion was sequenced for a study of blood T cells in healthy people across ages (dated by TCRdb to the mid-2010s). Regarding the complete study: In model experiments, template switching captured about one uniquely barcoded TCR beta cDNA molecule for every two T cells. Using deep sequencing normalized with unique cDNA molecular identifiers, the study measured how TCR beta repertoire diversity changes with age. The donors were split into four age groups: young (average 16 years), middle-aged (about 40), aged (about 56) and long-lived (under 85). To avoid experimental bias, donors of different ages were randomly spread across the sequencing lanes. The study analyzed two additional independent replicas of 1 million unique cDNA reads from the same blood draw for two donors, one aged 18 to 30 and one aged 80 or older. The research as a whole found: Bulk unsorted PBMC profiling prevented conclusive comparison of naive and antigen-experienced compartments. Compared with the aged group, the long-lived group had more naive CD4+ T cells, fewer expanded clones and increased TCR diversity, suggesting age selection. As age increased, observed TCR beta diversity per million T cells dropped in a roughly linear way, and a significant reduction was already evident by age 40. Because donor CMV infection status was unknown, age-related changes in expanded clonotypes were potentially confounded. Observed TCR beta diversity correlated strongly with the percentage of naive T cells measured by flow cytometry. Estimates of total diversity from one million sequenced T cells were regarded as lower bounds and underestimates.

Systemically healthy Caucasian individuals from Russia, approximately 39 in total and aged roughly 6 to 100 years, were included as donors. Approximately 9 milliliters of peripheral blood were collected from each donor into EDTA-treated Vacutainer tubes. PBMCs were isolated by Ficoll-Paque density-gradient centrifugation, with at least 6.5 million obtained per sample. Trizol reagent was used to extract total RNA from PBMCs, with at least 5 micrograms per sample. The percentages of naive CD45RAhigh/CD27high T cells were determined by flow cytometry on a PBMC aliquot from every donor. Via the germline V gene, CDR1 is MDHEN and CDR2 SYDVKM. V and J lose 8 bases and 1 base, and a span of 17 bases separates them. The CDR3 starts with the cysteine, ends with the phenylalanine, and has 15 residues. Left in the record is the CDR3 DNA by itself, 45 bases read in frame from the first base. Libraries were constructed by 5' RACE. The instrument was an Illumina HiSeq 2500. A second PCR of about 7 to 12 cycles was performed with a sample-barcoded 5' primer and a J-beta primer mix. Each TCR beta cDNA molecule received a unique molecular identifier from a template-switch 5' adaptor carrying 12 random nucleotides. At least 3 million CDR3-containing paired-end reads were obtained from each sample. First-strand cDNA synthesis was performed from all RNA using the Mint cDNA synthesis kit, with priming by a TRBC-specific oligonucleotide. Following uracil-DNA glycosylase treatment, a first 18-cycle PCR with universal primers M1SS and BC2_uni_R was performed on all cDNA. The original methods were these. For normalization, 1 million high-quality reads, each with a distinct molecular identifier, were randomly selected from each sample. Instead of being binned into consensus sequences, reads with shared molecular identifiers were discarded. MiTCR, set to a Q25 quality threshold and the strictest error-elimination algorithm, was used for CDR3 identification, clonotype clustering and error correction. Lower-bound total TCR beta diversity was estimated with a nonparametric unseen species model using Euler transformation. TCRdb redid the processing of the public reads, applying fastp at Q25 and MiXCR, and retained in-frame beta chains. Every distinct CDR3 protein forms one entry, paired with its most common genes and DNA. TCRdb assigned the V and J calls; the authors' analysis was not used. This sample comprises about a million distinct CDR3 sequences, around 54% of them detected only once. Of the sample, about a fifth is held by the ten largest clones.

A word on this clonotype: The antigen this receptor binds is unknown. Base qualities are not provided; no much larger clone lies one nucleotide away.

The chain links TRBV28 with TRBJ1-1; the D gene identity is not certain. The source of this sequence is a woman aged 60-70 years in good health. The specimen was blood. Read as DNA, the sequence is TGTGCCAGCTCTGAGTGGAGGGTTAGGAACACTGAAGCTTTCTTT. This gives the protein CASSEWRVRNTEAFF.